This T cell receptor beta chain was recorded in a study of blood T cells in healthy people across ages. This clonotype was detected only a few times. Primed by a sample-barcoded 5' primer and a J-beta primer mix, a second PCR proceeded for roughly 7 to 12 cycles. Every single cDNA molecule received a tag from a template-switch adaptor with 12 random nucleotides. TCRdb independently ran MiXCR on the 5' RACE reads; one entry per CDR3 protein. The repertoire has around 1,500,000 distinct CDR3 sequences, around two fifths of them found once; the top ten carry 7.9%. Germline CDR1 MDHEN, CDR2 SYDVKM. V shed 4 bases, J shed 9 bases, and the junction held 6 bases outside the gene matches. CDR3 length: 15 amino acids.

The clonotype originates from a woman between 18 and 29 years old in good health. This chain links TRBV28 with TRBJ1-6, with 10 bases identical to TRBD1. Sequenced input: blood. DNA of the CDR3: TGTGCCAGCAGTTCTTTGACAGGGGGCATTTCACCCCTCCACTTT. Amino acids: CASSSLTGGISPLHF. The full variable domain, completed using reference TRBV28 and TRBJ1-6, is DVKVTQSSRYLVKRTGEKVFLECVQDMDHENMFWYRQDPGLGLRLIYFSYDVKMKEKGDIPEGYSVSREKKERFSLILESASTNQTSMYLCASSSLTGGISPLHFGNGTRLTVT.